These 14 T cell receptor beta chains came from one sample sequenced in a study of T cell responses to AZD1222 COVID-19 vaccine (dated by TCRdb to the early 2020s). Reading the label with the study, this specimen's time point is: baseline before first vaccination. Explained via the paper, the treatment or condition label denotes: meningococcal conjugate vaccine given as trial control. The library was produced with the immunoSEQ multiplex PCR assay. What TCRdb holds here is the immuneACCESS table cut down to in-frame rearrangements. Part of the clones is not present; checked against another copy, under half of the missing clones reflect an unresolved V gene, and the others are unexplained. Within this sample are roughly 80,000 clones, with 88% of them counted one time only. More than 4.5% of the sample is taken by the ten largest. Source: peripheral blood, taken on day 0 of MenACWY control vaccination. The receptors here all came from an adult in good health.

This chain connects TRBV6-5 to TRBJ1-1; D remains ambiguous. This CDR3 has 13 residues. V lost 5 bases to trimming and J lost 1 base, with 8 bases between them. Germline V CDR1 and CDR2: MNHEY, SVGAGI. CDR3 coding DNA: TGTGCCAGCAGTATAGAAGGGAACACTGAAGCTTTCTTT. Amino acids: CASSIEGNTEAFF.

This sequence joins TRBV19 and TRBJ1-2; D unresolved. Trimming removed 3 bases at V and 3 bases at J, with 14 bases between. This CDR3 region has 15 residues. Germline lookup yields CDR1 LNHDA and CDR2 SQIVND (reference sequence). The CDR3 loop reads CASSIRKAWDYGYTF. CDR3 bases: TGTGCCAGTAGTATTCGGAAAGCCTGGGACTATGGCTACACCTTC.

This rearrangement joins TRBV29-1 to TRBJ1-2, with D perhaps matching TRBD1 (5 bases). V shed 3 bases and J shed 9 bases, with 17 bases lying between them. Germline V CDR1 and CDR2: SQVTM, ANQGSEA. The CDR3 length is 13 residues. CDR3: CSVDLGAGRSYTF. The CDR3 bases are TGCAGCGTTGATCTCGGTGCAGGGCGAAGCTACACCTTC.

The V and J genes are TRBV6-6 and TRBJ1-3, with TRBD1 as a possible D gene (6 bases). The CDR3 sequence is 17 residues long. Germline loops: CDR1 MNHNY, CDR2 SVGAGI (reference sequence). V was pared by 5 bases and J by 0 bases, with 17 bases between. CDR3 in amino acids: CASSRTGQLRSGNTIYF. The DNA for the CDR3 is TGTGCCAGCAGTCGAACAGGACAGCTCCGCTCTGGAAACACCATATATTTT.

The table lists this clone with a count of one. The chain combines TRBV9 with TRBJ2-2; D is uncertain. Germline-derived CDR1 and CDR2 are SGDLS and YYNGEE. V was cut by 2 bases and J by 2 bases, with 16 bases left in between. This CDR3 is built from 17 residues. The CDR3 region has the DNA TGTGCCAGCAGCGTCCTCCCCGCGGATAGAAACACCGGGGAGCTGTTTTTT. It translates to CASSVLPADRNTGELFF. Based on the CDR3 plus reference TRBV9 and TRBJ2-2, the full variable domain is DSGVTQTPKHLITATGQRVTLRCSPRSGDLSVYWYQQSLDQGLQFLIQYYNGEERAKGNILERFSAQQFPDLHSELNLSSLELGDSALYFCASSVLPADRNTGELFFGEGSRLTVL.

The rearrangement links TRBV12-3 or TRBV12-4 to TRBJ1-4; D gene ambiguous. V lost 4 bases, J lost 14 bases, and 14 bases lay in between. The CDR3 extends over 12 amino acids. For the CDR3, the DNA is TGTGCCAGCAGTTCTCGCCACACTGGTCTGTTTTTT. It yields the protein CASSSRHTGLFF.

V usage is TRBV27 and J usage is TRBJ1-5; 7 positions agree with TRBD1. CDR1 is MNHEY, CDR2 SMNVEV, per germline (reference sequence). This CDR3 contains 15 residues. V dropped 5 bases and J dropped 3; count of bases not matched to a gene: 7. The CDR3 region has the DNA TGTGCCAGCAGTCTAAACAGGGGACTCAATCAGCCCCAGCATTTT. Protein product: CASSLNRGLNQPQHF.

This chain connects TRBV6-2 or TRBV6-3 to TRBJ2-1; D perhaps matches TRBD2 (7 bases). The V end was cut by 0 bases, the J end by 5 bases, with 11 bases between. CDR1 and CDR2 (germline): MNHEY, SVGEGT. CDR3 size: 15 residues. The CDR3 loop is CASSYSSGGHNEQFF. DNA for the CDR3: TGTGCCAGCAGTTACTCTTCCGGGGGGCACAATGAGCAGTTCTTC.

The chain links TRBV7-9 to TRBJ2-1; D remains ambiguous. The CDR3 length is 15 residues. V shed 5 bases and J shed 0 bases, with 11 bases lying between them. The germline V gene encodes CDR1 SEHNR and CDR2 FQNEAQ (reference sequence). The CDR3 DNA reads as TGTGCCAGCAGCCTAACCCCGTCCTCCTACAATGAGCAGTTCTTC. As protein: CASSLTPSSYNEQFF.

The CDR3 DNA reads TGCGCCAGCAGTACCAGGGGAGGGGACAATGAAAAACTGTTTTTT. Translation: CASSTRGGDNEKLFF. V and J are TRBV5-1 and TRBJ1-4; maybe TRBD1 (6 bases). Germline V lookup: CDR1 SGHRS, CDR2 YFSETQ. The CDR3 totals 15 residues. Trimming shortened V by 5 bases and J by 5 bases, and 16 bases separated the two germline ends.

The chain couples TRBV28 to TRBJ2-1; TRBD1 matches at 7 bases. The CDR3 covers 17 residues. J was trimmed by 3 bases and V by 3 bases; bases with no gene match: 11. Germline CDR1 is MDHEN and CDR2 is SYDVKM. This CDR3 reads CASSLWSRGQIYNEQFF. The CDR3 region has the DNA TGTGCCAGCAGTTTGTGGAGTAGGGGGCAAATCTACAATGAGCAGTTCTTC.

This chain joins TRBV29-1 and TRBJ1-1, with TRBD1 as a possible D gene (5 bases). Germline CDR1 is SQVTM and CDR2 is ANQGSEA. The CDR3 has 13 amino acids. Deletions cut 4 bases from V and 1 base from J, with 10 bases between. As DNA, the CDR3 is TGCAGCGTTGTAGAGGGGACGAACACTGAAGCTTTCTTT. Translation gives CSVVEGTNTEAFF.

The chain couples TRBV4-3 to TRBJ2-3; D gene uncertain. CDR1 is LGHNA, CDR2 YSLEER, per germline. This CDR3 spans 13 amino acids. The ends were cut back, 4 bases at V and 2 bases at J, with 7 bases in the middle. The CDR3 protein is CASSLDATDTQYF. The CDR3 DNA sequence: TGCGCCAGCAGCCTCGACGCCACAGATACGCAGTATTTT.

This clone was picked up a small number of times. The chain recombines TRBV19 with TRBJ2-7; D is unresolved. Trimming shortened V by 6 bases and J by 0 bases, and 15 bases separated the two germline ends. The CDR3 contains 15 residues. CDR1 and CDR2 (germline): LNHDA, SQIVND (reference sequence). CDR3 loop: CASRSTTGFSYEQYF. DNA of the CDR3: TGTGCCAGTAGATCTACGACTGGTTTCTCCTACGAGCAGTACTTC. The complete variable domain, with remaining parts taken from reference TRBV19 and TRBJ2-7, reads DGGITQSPKYLFRKEGQNVTLSCEQNLNHDAMYWYRQDPGQGLRLIYYSQIVNDFQKGDIAEGYSVSREKKESFPLTVTSAQKNPTAFYLCASRSTTGFSYEQYFGPGTRLTVT.